This TCR beta chain was captured in a study of CD8+CD57+ T cells in acquired aplastic anemia. CDR1 is SEHNR and CDR2 is FQNEAQ in the germline V gene (reference sequence). CDR3 length equals 14 residues. Trimming took 6 bases from V and 2 from J; bases not matched to a gene: 5. Genomic DNA provided the template from which TCR beta VDJ and CDR3 profiles were obtained. TCRdb independently ran MiXCR on the reads; one entry per CDR3 protein. Here the sample spans 220,000 or so distinct CDR3 sequences, 55% to 65% being singletons. Patients chosen for sequencing had CD8+CD57+ cells that had expanded, as shown by flow cytometry.

This clonotype was sampled from a human donor with aplastic anemia. This chain connects TRBV7-9 to TRBJ2-5; 8 bases map to TRBD2. The sample comprised sorted CD4+, CD8+, or CD8+CD57+ T cells (not recorded which) from PBMCs. CDR3 nucleotides: TGTGCCAGCAGGACCACTAGCGGACAAGAGACCCAGTACTTC. This sequence encodes CASRTTSGQETQYF. Complete variable domain (other parts from reference TRBV7-9 and TRBJ2-5): DTGVSQNPRHKITKRGQNVTFRCDPISEHNRLYWYRQTLGQGPEFLTYFQNEAQLEKSRLLSDRFSAERPKGSFSTLEIQRTEQGDSAMYLCASRTTSGQETQYFGPGTRLLVL.